These 9 T cell receptor beta chains were sequenced from one sample in a study of cytomegalovirus exposure and HLA in healthy donors. PCR primers comprised 60 Vbeta and 13 Jbeta primers. Sequenced by immunoSEQ multiplex PCR; TCRdb stores in-frame clones only, minus some. The sample includes 150,000 to 200,000 clones, more than 60% of them seen just once. Sequencing was carried out using PBMCs. The receptors were sampled from a man aged 18 to 29 in good health and CMV-seronegative.

This clone was observed a single time. The chain joins TRBV19 to TRBJ1-1; D may be TRBD1 (6 bases). V lost 3 bases and J lost 0, with 14 bases in between. The V gene's germline CDR1 is LNHDA and CDR2 SQIVND (reference sequence). The CDR3 contains 16 residues. The CDR3 reads CASSMGGGRVNTEAFF. CDR3 DNA sequence: TGTGCCAGTAGTATGGGAGGGGGTAGAGTGAACACTGAAGCTTTCTTT. Full variable domain (rest looked up from reference TRBV19 and TRBJ1-1): DGGITQSPKYLFRKEGQNVTLSCEQNLNHDAMYWYRQDPGQGLRLIYYSQIVNDFQKGDIAEGYSVSREKKESFPLTVTSAQKNPTAFYLCASSMGGGRVNTEAFFGQGTRLTVV.

This clone was counted a few times. The gene calls are TRBV5-4 and TRBJ2-5; 12 bases fit TRBD2. V lost 4 bases to trimming and J lost 2 bases; unmatched junction nucleotides: 6. This CDR3 spans 16 amino acids. The germline gives CDR1 SGHNT, CDR2 YYREEE (reference sequence). This CDR3 reads CASSPGLAGIQETQYF. DNA for the CDR3: TGTGCCAGCAGCCCCGGACTAGCGGGGATACAAGAGACCCAGTACTTC.

This clone has only one observation. The chain employs TRBV9 and TRBJ1-2; TRBD1 agrees at 7 bases. The CDR3 covers 13 residues. Germline CDR1 SGDLS, CDR2 YYNGEE. J lost 5 bases, V lost 4 bases, and 5 bases had no gene match. In DNA form, the CDR3 reads TGTGCCAGCAGCCCGAGGACAGGTTATGGCTACACCTTC. This sequence encodes CASSPRTGYGYTF.

The gene calls are TRBV7-9 and TRBJ2-7; TRBD1 agrees at 8 bases. This CDR3 has 13 residues. V trimming: 5 bases; J trimming: 7 bases; junction bases outside the gene matches: 7. Germline lookup yields CDR1 SEHNR and CDR2 FQNEAQ (reference sequence). Here the CDR3 reads CASSLGQGGEQYF. The CDR3 DNA reads as TGTGCCAGCAGCCTCGGACAGGGCGGGGAGCAGTACTTC.

The rearrangement links TRBV30 to TRBJ2-7, with a tentative D call TRBD1 (6 bases). Germline V CDR1 and CDR2: GTSNPN, SVGIG (reference sequence). The CDR3 runs 13 residues. V lost 1 base, J lost 13 bases, and 20 bases lay in between. This CDR3 reads CAWSGLGTIRIYF. CDR3 DNA sequence: TGTGCCTGGAGTGGGTTGGGGACAATCCGGATTTACTTC. Complete variable domain (other parts from reference TRBV30 and TRBJ2-7): SQTIHQWPATLVQPVGSPLSLECTVEGTSNPNLYWYRQAAGRGLQLLFYSVGIGQISSEVPQNLSASRPQDRQFILSSKKLLLSDSGFYLCAWSGLGTIRIYFGPGTRLTVT.

This sequence joins TRBV6-5 and TRBJ2-1; 8 nucleotides agree with TRBD2. V lost 6 bases and J lost 6; bases outside the gene matches: 10. CDR1 and CDR2 (germline): MNHEY, SVGAGI. This CDR3 spans 15 amino acids. The CDR3 nucleotides read TGTGCCAGCAGGTCCGGGACTAGGATTGGCAATGAGCAGTTCTTC. Translated, it gives CASRSGTRIGNEQFF.

This sequence joins TRBV19 and TRBJ1-4; 9 nucleotides align to TRBD1. This CDR3 has 17 amino acids. V shed 8 bases and J 5 bases; nucleotides not matched to a gene: 15. Germline CDR1 is LNHDA and CDR2 is SQIVND (reference sequence). The CDR3 sequence: CASSSGTGSYGNEKLFF. CDR3 DNA sequence: TGTGCCAGTTCCTCCGGGACAGGGTCGTATGGAAATGAAAAACTGTTTTTT. The full variable domain, with the rest looked up from reference TRBV19 and TRBJ1-4, is DGGITQSPKYLFRKEGQNVTLSCEQNLNHDAMYWYRQDPGQGLRLIYYSQIVNDFQKGDIAEGYSVSREKKESFPLTVTSAQKNPTAFYLCASSSGTGSYGNEKLFFGSGTQLSVL.

The chain couples TRBV4-2 to TRBJ2-3, with TRBD2 matching over 11 bases. CDR3 length: 15 amino acids. Germline CDR1 and CDR2: LGHNA and YNFKEQ. Unmatched junction bases numbered 0, after V lost 0 bases and J lost 4 bases. The CDR3, as DNA: TGTGCCAGCAGCCAAGAACTAGCGGGAGCAGATACGCAGTATTTT. Its translation: CASSQELAGADTQYF.

The chain carries TRBV30 and TRBJ1-4; 9 nucleotides match TRBD1. The germline V gene encodes CDR1 GTSNPN and CDR2 SVGIG (reference sequence). The CDR3 spans 13 residues. J gave up 8 bases and V 3 bases, and 4 bases lay outside the gene matches. CDR3 sequence reads: CAWSRTGVEKLFF. For the CDR3, the DNA is TGTGCCTGGAGCCGGACAGGGGTCGAAAAACTGTTTTTT. The full variable domain, rest sourced from reference TRBV30 and TRBJ1-4, is SQTIHQWPATLVQPVGSPLSLECTVEGTSNPNLYWYRQAAGRGLQLLFYSVGIGQISSEVPQNLSASRPQDRQFILSSKKLLLSDSGFYLCAWSRTGVEKLFFGSGTQLSVL.